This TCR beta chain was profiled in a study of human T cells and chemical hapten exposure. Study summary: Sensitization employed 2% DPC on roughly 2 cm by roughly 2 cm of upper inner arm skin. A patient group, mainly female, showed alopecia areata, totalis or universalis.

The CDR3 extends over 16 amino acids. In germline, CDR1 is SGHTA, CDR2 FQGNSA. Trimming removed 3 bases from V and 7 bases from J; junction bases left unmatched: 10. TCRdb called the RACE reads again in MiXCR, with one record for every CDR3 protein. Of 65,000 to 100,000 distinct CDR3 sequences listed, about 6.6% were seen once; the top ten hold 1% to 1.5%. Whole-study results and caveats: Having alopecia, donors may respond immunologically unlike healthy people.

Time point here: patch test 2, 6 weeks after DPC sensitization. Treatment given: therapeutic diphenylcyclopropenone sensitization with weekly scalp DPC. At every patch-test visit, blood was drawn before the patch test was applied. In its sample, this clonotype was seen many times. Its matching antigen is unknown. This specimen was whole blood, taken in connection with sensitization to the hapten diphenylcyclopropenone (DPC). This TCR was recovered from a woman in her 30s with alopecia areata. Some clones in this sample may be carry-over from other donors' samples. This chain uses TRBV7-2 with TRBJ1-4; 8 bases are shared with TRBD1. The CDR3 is CASSLNGQGFSEKLFF. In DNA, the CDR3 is TGTGCCAGCAGCTTGAATGGACAGGGCTTCAGTGAAAAACTGTTTTTT.